The 22 T cell receptor beta chains below were found in one sample sequenced in a study of blood T cell repertoires in COVID-19. Measured with immunoSEQ multiplex PCR; TCRdb has only the in-frame clones, and not every one. The sample records 150,000 to 250,000 clones, 82% being singletons. The sequenced material came from peripheral blood. Source of these receptors: a human donor with acute or convalescent COVID-19. The donor label of this sample is uncertain.

The genes are TRBV9 and TRBJ2-7; maybe TRBD2 (5 bases). V lost 3 bases, J lost 5 bases, and 15 bases lay in between. Germline-derived CDR1 and CDR2 are SGDLS and YYNGEE. The CDR3 extends over 14 amino acids. Here the CDR3 reads CASSAEERSHEQYF. The CDR3 nucleotides are TGTGCCAGCAGCGCGGAGGAAAGGAGCCACGAGCAGTACTTC. The whole variable domain, filled in from reference TRBV9 and TRBJ2-7, reads DSGVTQTPKHLITATGQRVTLRCSPRSGDLSVYWYQQSLDQGLQFLIQYYNGEERAKGNILERFSAQQFPDLHSELNLSSLELGDSALYFCASSAEERSHEQYFGPGTRLTVT.

The CDR3 here is CAWTRGRVYGYTF. CDR3 in DNA: TGTGCCTGGACCAGGGGGCGCGTCTATGGCTACACCTTC. The chain links TRBV30 to TRBJ1-2, with 8 nucleotides matching TRBD1. V lost 4 bases to trimming and J lost 4 bases; unmatched junction nucleotides: 5. Germline CDR1 reads GTSNPN; CDR2 reads SVGIG (reference sequence). This CDR3 is built from 13 residues.

The rearrangement links TRBV19 to TRBJ2-1; 8 nucleotides align to TRBD2. J lost 0 bases, V lost 3 bases, and 4 bases had no gene match. Germline-derived CDR1 and CDR2 are LNHDA and SQIVND (reference sequence). The CDR3 loop spans 16 amino acids. CDR3 in amino acids: CASSIKRGPSYNEQFF. The CDR3 region has the DNA TGTGCCAGTAGTATTAAGCGGGGGCCCTCCTACAATGAGCAGTTCTTC.

The chain employs TRBV3-1 (or the pseudogene TRBV3-2) and TRBJ1-6; D gene ambiguous. This CDR3 region has 15 residues. V shed 0 bases and J shed 6 bases, with 9 bases lying between them. Germline CDR1 is LGHDT and CDR2 is YNNKEL (reference sequence). CDR3 loop: CASSQDLMSNSPLHF. The CDR3 DNA sequence: TGTGCCAGCAGCCAAGATTTAATGTCTAATTCACCCCTCCACTTT.

With regard to this clone: The identical CDR3 is also encoded by other nucleotide sequences in the sample. This chain links TRBV6-2 or TRBV6-3 with TRBJ1-2, with D unresolved. The CDR3 totals 12 residues. V lost 3 bases and J lost 3, with 5 bases in between. Germline assignment: CDR1 MNHEY and CDR2 SVGEGT. The CDR3 region is CASSYPDYGYTF. CDR3 in DNA: TGTGCCAGCAGTTATCCCGACTATGGCTACACCTTC.

The rearrangement uses TRBV19 and TRBJ2-7; 9 bases align to TRBD2. With 4 bases clipped from V and 0 bases from J, the junction kept 1 base outside the gene matches. CDR1 is LNHDA, CDR2 SQIVND, per germline (reference sequence). The CDR3 has 14 amino acids. DNA for the CDR3: TGTGCCAGTAGTAGCGGGAGGGACTCCTACGAGCAGTACTTC. This encodes CASSSGRDSYEQYF. Drawing the rest from reference TRBV19 and TRBJ2-7, the complete variable domain is DGGITQSPKYLFRKEGQNVTLSCEQNLNHDAMYWYRQDPGQGLRLIYYSQIVNDFQKGDIAEGYSVSREKKESFPLTVTSAQKNPTAFYLCASSSGRDSYEQYFGPGTRLTVT.

The rearrangement joins TRBV6-6 to TRBJ1-2; 9 positions agree with TRBD1. The germline V gene encodes CDR1 MNHNY and CDR2 SVGAGI (reference sequence). The CDR3 consists of 18 residues. V was clipped by 5 bases and J by 4 bases; unmatched bases: 17. As DNA, the CDR3 is TGTGCCAGCAGTCTAGCGACAGGGGGTTATGTCGGGGGCTATGGCTACACCTTC. This encodes CASSLATGGYVGGYGYTF.

V usage is TRBV6-2 or TRBV6-3 and J usage is TRBJ1-2, with D possibly being TRBD1 (5 bases). Germline V gene sequence: CDR1 MNHEY, CDR2 SVGEGT. This CDR3 comprises 14 residues. Trimming left V 1 base short and J 2 bases short, with 8 bases between. Here the CDR3 reads CASSYYRRNYGYTF. In DNA, the CDR3 is TGTGCCAGCAGTTACTACAGGCGGAACTATGGCTACACCTTC.

In its sample, this clone was seen once. V is TRBV7-9 and J is TRBJ2-5, with a weak D call TRBD1 (6 bases). Trimming shortened V by 5 bases and J by 2 bases, and 15 bases separated the two germline ends. Germline lookup yields CDR1 SEHNR and CDR2 FQNEAQ (reference sequence). The CDR3 is 15 amino acids. The DNA of the CDR3 is TGTGCCAGCAGCCGATCACGGACAGTACAAGAGACCCAGTACTTC. Translating it yields CASSRSRTVQETQYF. Using reference TRBV7-9 and TRBJ2-5 for the parts outside the CDR3, the full variable domain is DTGVSQNPRHKITKRGQNVTFRCDPISEHNRLYWYRQTLGQGPEFLTYFQNEAQLEKSRLLSDRFSAERPKGSFSTLEIQRTEQGDSAMYLCASSRSRTVQETQYFGPGTRLLVL.

The chain joins TRBV7-2 to TRBJ2-3; 10 bases match TRBD2. Germline CDR1 reads SGHTA; CDR2 reads FQGNSA. V was pared by 0 bases and J by 4 bases, with 1 base of the junction left unmatched. There are 15 residues in the CDR3. CDR3 loop: CASSLALAGSDTQYF. The DNA for the CDR3 is TGTGCCAGCAGCTTAGCACTAGCGGGATCAGATACGCAGTATTTT. Full variable domain (rest looked up from reference TRBV7-2 and TRBJ2-3): GAGVSQSPSNKVTEKGKDVELRCDPISGHTALYWYRQSLGQGLEFLIYFQGNSAPDKSGLPSDRFSAERTGGSVSTLTIQRTQQEDSAVYLCASSLALAGSDTQYFGPGTRLTVL.

The chain employs TRBV7-2 and TRBJ1-3; 7 bases align to TRBD1. Germline loops: CDR1 SGHTA, CDR2 FQGNSA. V lost 5 bases, J lost 4 bases, and 8 bases stayed unmatched. This CDR3 has 15 residues. Here the CDR3 DNA reads TGTGCCAGCAGCCTCGACAGGGTCTCAGGAAACACCATATATTTT. Amino acids: CASSLDRVSGNTIYF.

The CDR3: CASSFIGVIQSPLHF. The CDR3 nucleotides read TGTGCCAGCAGCTTTATCGGGGTGATACAATCACCCCTCCACTTT. V is TRBV7-8 and J is TRBJ1-6, with D unclear. The CDR3 is 15 amino acids. V was shortened by 3 bases and J by 10 bases, with 16 bases between the two germline ends. From germline, CDR1 is SGHVS and CDR2 FQNEAQ.

The chain couples TRBV30 to TRBJ1-2; 7 nucleotides match TRBD1. The germline V gene encodes CDR1 GTSNPN and CDR2 SVGIG (reference sequence). J lost 5 bases, V lost 7 bases, and 1 base had no gene match. CDR3 length: 10 residues. The CDR3 DNA sequence: TGTGCCTCGGGACAGTATGGCTACACCTTC. It yields the protein CASGQYGYTF.

This sequence joins TRBV6-1 and TRBJ2-5, with D maybe TRBD2 (6 bases). Trimming cost V 3 bases and J 2 bases, with 13 bases left between them. The CDR3 covers 15 residues. Germline-derived CDR1 and CDR2 are MNHNS and SASEGT. In nucleotides, the CDR3 is TGTGCCAGCAGTGAGACGAGCGGGTGGCAAGAGACCCAGTACTTC. Its protein product is CASSETSGWQETQYF.

The chain has TRBV6-5 and TRBJ1-1; D is undetermined. V was pared by 2 bases and J by 0 bases, with 13 bases between. CDR1 and CDR2 (germline): MNHEY, SVGAGI. The CDR3 has 16 residues. The CDR3 protein is CASSYIPGGMNTEAFF. CDR3 coding DNA: TGTGCCAGCAGTTACATCCCCGGCGGTATGAACACTGAAGCTTTCTTT.

This rearrangement joins TRBV24-1 to TRBJ2-1; 12 positions agree with TRBD2. The CDR3 sequence is 16 residues long. V dropped 1 base and J dropped 8; count of bases not matched to a gene: 5. Germline V lookup: CDR1 KGHDR, CDR2 SFDVKD. This CDR3 is CATSDFSTSGSHEQFF. CDR3 coding DNA: TGTGCCACCAGTGATTTCTCGACTAGCGGGAGTCATGAGCAGTTCTTC.

This clone appeared a single time. The chain joins TRBV18 to TRBJ1-2; D remains unclear. V lost 6 bases, J lost 7 bases, and 12 bases lay in between. Germline V gene lookup returns CDR1 KGHSH and CDR2 LQKENI. The CDR3 contains 12 residues. The CDR3 loop reads CASSTVGIGYTF. As DNA, the CDR3 is TGTGCCAGCTCCACCGTCGGGATTGGCTACACCTTC.

This clone showed up just once. The chain is built from TRBV5-1 and TRBJ2-2; 9 bases are shared with TRBD2. Per germline, CDR1 SGHRS and CDR2 YFSETQ. This CDR3 spans 15 amino acids. The ends lost 4 bases at V and 5 bases at J; junction bases unmatched: 6. The CDR3 protein is CASSLSGSGTGELFF. Here the CDR3 DNA reads TGCGCCAGCAGCCTTAGCGGGAGCGGAACCGGGGAGCTGTTTTTT.

The rearrangement links TRBV9 to TRBJ2-1, with D perhaps matching TRBD2 (6 bases). The V and J ends lost 2 bases and 0 bases respectively, with 12 bases between them. Germline assignment: CDR1 SGDLS and CDR2 YYNGEE. The CDR3 extends over 16 amino acids. CDR3 protein: CASSVSSGYSYNEQFF. CDR3 nucleotide sequence: TGTGCCAGCAGCGTCTCCAGCGGGTACTCCTACAATGAGCAGTTCTTC. Together with reference TRBV9 and TRBJ2-1, the CDR3 gives the full variable domain: DSGVTQTPKHLITATGQRVTLRCSPRSGDLSVYWYQQSLDQGLQFLIQYYNGEERAKGNILERFSAQQFPDLHSELNLSSLELGDSALYFCASSVSSGYSYNEQFFGPGTRLTVL.

The chain has TRBV2 and TRBJ2-2; the match to TRBD2 covers 8 bases. Germline trimming cut 10 bases from V and 0 bases from J; bases unmatched to any gene: 10. In germline, CDR1 is SNHLY, CDR2 FYNNEI. This CDR3 spans 16 amino acids. In nucleotides, the CDR3 is TGTGCCAAACGTCGGAATAGCGGGACGAACACCGGGGAGCTGTTTTTT. Translation: CAKRRNSGTNTGELFF. The full variable domain, rest sourced from reference TRBV2 and TRBJ2-2, is EPEVTQTPSHQVTQMGQEVILRCVPISNHLYFYWYRQILGQKVEFLVSFYNNEISEKSEIFDDQFSVERPDGSNFTLKIRSTKLEDSAMYFCAKRRNSGTNTGELFFGEGSRLTVL.

The chain carries TRBV27 and TRBJ1-1; 7 nucleotides line up with TRBD1. Germline CDR1 and CDR2: MNHEY and SMNVEV (reference sequence). Unmatched junction bases numbered 3, after V lost 5 bases and J lost 3 bases. This CDR3 spans 13 amino acids. This CDR3 is CASSLTGDTEAFF. The DNA for the CDR3 is TGTGCCAGCAGTCTCACAGGGGACACTGAAGCTTTCTTT.

The rearrangement uses TRBV4-2 and TRBJ2-3; a possible D gene is TRBD2 (5 bases). V gave up 4 bases and J gave up 8 bases, with 13 bases separating them. Germline-derived CDR1 and CDR2 are LGHNA and YNFKEQ. The CDR3 extends over 13 amino acids. The CDR3 reads CASSRLAEGTQYF. Written as DNA, the CDR3 is TGTGCCAGCAGCCGTCTCGCTGAGGGTACGCAGTATTTT.